The subject of this entry is one TCR beta chain. The data were produced by immunoSEQ multiplex PCR, yet TCRdb's version contains in-frame clones alone and is incomplete. The sample has under 200,000 clones, 86% seen once. This sample was included in a study of blood T cell repertoires in COVID-19. Germline V gives CDR1 MDHEN, CDR2 SYDVKM. The CDR3 extends over 15 amino acids. V lost 7 bases and J 4 bases, leaving 17 bases between the germline ends. This rearrangement joins TRBV28 to TRBJ1-5; a weak D match, TRBD1 (5 bases). Specimen: PBMCs or T cells enriched from blood (not recorded which). This TCR derives from a man in his forties or fifties with acute COVID-19. In DNA form, the CDR3 reads TGTGCCAGCACCCTTTCCCAGGGATATAATCAGCCCCAGCATTTT. Amino acid sequence: CASTLSQGYNQPQHF. The full variable domain, completed using reference TRBV28 and TRBJ1-5, is DVKVTQSSRYLVKRTGEKVFLECVQDMDHENMFWYRQDPGLGLRLIYFSYDVKMKEKGDIPEGYSVSREKKERFSLILESASTNQTSMYLCASTLSQGYNQPQHFGDGTRLSIL.